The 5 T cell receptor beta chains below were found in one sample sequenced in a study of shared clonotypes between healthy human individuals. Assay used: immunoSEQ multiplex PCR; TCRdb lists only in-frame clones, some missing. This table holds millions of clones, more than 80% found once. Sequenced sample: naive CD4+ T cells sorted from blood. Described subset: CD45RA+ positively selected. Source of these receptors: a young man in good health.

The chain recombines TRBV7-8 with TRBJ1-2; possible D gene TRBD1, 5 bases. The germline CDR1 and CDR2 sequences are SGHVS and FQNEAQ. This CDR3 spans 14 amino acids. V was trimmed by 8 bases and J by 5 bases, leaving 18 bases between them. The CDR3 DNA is TGTGCCAGCTCTGCTGCTCTTGGGGGGTATGGCTACACCTTC. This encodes CASSAALGGYGYTF.

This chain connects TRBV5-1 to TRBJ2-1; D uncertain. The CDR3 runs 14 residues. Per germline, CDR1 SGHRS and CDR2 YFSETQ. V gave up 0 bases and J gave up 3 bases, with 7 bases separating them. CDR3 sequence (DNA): TGCGCCAGCAGCTTGGGACGGAACTACAATGAGCAGTTCTTC. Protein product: CASSLGRNYNEQFF.

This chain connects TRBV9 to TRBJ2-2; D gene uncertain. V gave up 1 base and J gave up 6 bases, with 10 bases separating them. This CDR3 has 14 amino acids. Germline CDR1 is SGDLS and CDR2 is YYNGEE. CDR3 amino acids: CASSVTRLSGELFF. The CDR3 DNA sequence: TGTGCCAGCAGCGTAACCAGGTTGTCCGGGGAGCTGTTTTTT.

CDR3 nucleotides: TGTGCCAGCTCACCATACAGGGATGGGGCTAACTATGGCTACACCTTC. Translated: CASSPYRDGANYGYTF. The chain uses TRBV18 and TRBJ1-2, with D tentatively TRBD1 (6 bases). V was shortened by 2 bases and J by 0 bases, with 13 bases between the two germline ends. The CDR3 loop spans 16 amino acids. CDR1 and CDR2 (germline): KGHSH, LQKENI.

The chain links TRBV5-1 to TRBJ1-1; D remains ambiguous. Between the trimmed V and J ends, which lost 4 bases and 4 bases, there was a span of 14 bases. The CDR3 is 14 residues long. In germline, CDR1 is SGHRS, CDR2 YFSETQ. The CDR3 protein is CASSQTTLGTEAFF. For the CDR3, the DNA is TGCGCCAGCAGCCAAACAACGTTGGGCACTGAAGCTTTCTTT.